Below are 6 T cell receptor beta chains sequenced from a single sample in a study of low-dose radiotherapy and immunotherapy resistance in tumors. Alpha- and beta-chain coverage of first-strand cDNA came from TRAV- and TRBV-specific primers. TCRs underwent about 22 PCR cycles of amplification with a constant-region primer and V-primer adapter. One entry per CDR3 protein results from TCRdb running MiXCR on the reads. The sample yields approximately 80,000 distinct CDR3 sequences, about a sixth seen once. Time point specified: after trial treatment. The sample's treatment: LDRT plus nivolumab, ipilimumab, low-dose cyclophosphamide and aspirin (RACIN trial). Material: PBMCs, obtained after low-dose radiotherapy plus immunotherapy. These receptors were collected from a male donor with prostate cancer.

This clonotype was counted many times. This chain connects TRBV12-3 or TRBV12-4 to TRBJ2-1; 9 bases align to TRBD2. The trim removed 7 bases at V and 4 bases at J, leaving 14 bases unmatched. The CDR3 loop spans 17 amino acids. Here the CDR3 DNA reads TGTGCCAGCACCTTAAGTAGTGGGACTAGCTCGTACAATGAGCAGTTCTTC. This codes for CASTLSSGTSSYNEQFF.

This clonotype was observed many times. V gene TRBV7-6 combines with J gene TRBJ2-7; 9 bases are a match to TRBD1. Looked up from germline, CDR1 is SGHVS and CDR2 is FNYEAQ. The length of the CDR3 is 15 residues. V dropped 3 bases and J dropped 6; count of bases not matched to a gene: 9. The CDR3 DNA reads as TGTGCCAGCAGCTTTGGGGACAGGGTAAACTCCGAGCAGTACTTC. Translating it yields CASSFGDRVNSEQYF.

This clonotype was detected many times. The chain employs TRBV28 and TRBJ2-5; 9 nucleotides align to TRBD1. This CDR3 contains 14 residues. Looked up from germline, CDR1 is MDHEN and CDR2 is SYDVKM. V shed 4 bases and J 5 bases; nucleotides not matched to a gene: 5. The CDR3 coding sequence is TGTGCCAGCAGTTCAGGGACAGGGTTGGAGACCCAGTACTTC. Translation: CASSSGTGLETQYF.

The CDR3 DNA follows: TGTGCCATCAAGGGACAGAACTCCTACGAGCAGTACTTC. Translating it yields CAIKGQNSYEQYF. The chain employs TRBV10-3 and TRBJ2-7; 7 bases agree with TRBD1. The CDR3 is 13 amino acids. J was trimmed by 0 bases and V by 7 bases; bases with no gene match: 3. Germline assignment: CDR1 ENHRY and CDR2 SYGVKD.

This clonotype was seen at least ten times. The chain is built from TRBV20-1 and TRBJ2-3; possible D gene TRBD2, 6 bases. Trimming cost V 5 bases and J 0 bases, with 12 bases left between them. The germline CDR1 and CDR2 sequences are DFQATT and SNEGSKA (reference sequence). The CDR3 is 14 residues long. The CDR3 DNA reads TGCAGTGCTCTAGCGTATACTAGCACAGATACGCAGTATTTT. Translation: CSALAYTSTDTQYF.

Turning to this clonotype: This could be a read error, since a much larger clone is one nucleotide away. The chain carries TRBV27 and TRBJ2-2; D not resolved. This CDR3 is 15 amino acids long. Germline lookup yields CDR1 MNHEY and CDR2 SMNVEV (reference sequence). The chain's CDR3 is CACSPFSQNTGELFF. The DNA of the CDR3 is TGTGCCTGCAGTCCGTTTAGTCAGAACACCGGGGAGCTGTTTTTT.